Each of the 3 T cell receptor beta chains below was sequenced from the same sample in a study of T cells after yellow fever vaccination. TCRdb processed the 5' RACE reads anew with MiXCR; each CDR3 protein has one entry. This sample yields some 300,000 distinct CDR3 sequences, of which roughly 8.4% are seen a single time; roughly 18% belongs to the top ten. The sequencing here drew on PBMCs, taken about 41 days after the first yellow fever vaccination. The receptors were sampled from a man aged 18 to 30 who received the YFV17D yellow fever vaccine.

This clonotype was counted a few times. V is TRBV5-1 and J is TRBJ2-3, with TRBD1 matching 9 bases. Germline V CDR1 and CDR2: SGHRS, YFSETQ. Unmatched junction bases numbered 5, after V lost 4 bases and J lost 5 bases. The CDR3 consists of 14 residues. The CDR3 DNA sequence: TGCGCCAGCAGCACGGGACAGGGTGGAGATACGCAGTATTTT. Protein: CASSTGQGGDTQYF.

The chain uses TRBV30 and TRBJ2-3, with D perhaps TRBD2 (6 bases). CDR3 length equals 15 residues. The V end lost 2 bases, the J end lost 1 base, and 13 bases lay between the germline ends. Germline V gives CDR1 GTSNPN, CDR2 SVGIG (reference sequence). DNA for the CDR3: TGTGCCTGGAGTATTCCTTGGGGGGGCACAGATACGCAGTATTTT. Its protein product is CAWSIPWGGTDTQYF.

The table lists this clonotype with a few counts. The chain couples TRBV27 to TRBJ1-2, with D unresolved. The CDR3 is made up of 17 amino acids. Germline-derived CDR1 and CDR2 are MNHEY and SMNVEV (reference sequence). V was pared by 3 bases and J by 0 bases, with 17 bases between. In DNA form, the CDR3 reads TGTGCCAGCAGTTTGGCAGGTCAGGTTGGAGCTAACTATGGCTACACCTTC. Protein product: CASSLAGQVGANYGYTF.